This T cell receptor beta chain was documented in a study of T-cell reconstitution after alpha-beta-depleted transplantation in children. This CDR3 has 14 residues. V dropped 0 bases and J dropped 10 bases, with 13 bases sitting between them. CDR1 is KGHSH and CDR2 is LQKENI in the germline V gene. Unique molecular identifiers were built into the TCRbeta library. MiXCR, applied by TCRdb to the PCR reads, yields one record per CDR3 protein. The repertoire holds some 390,000 distinct CDR3 sequences, with about 20% as singletons. The specimen was PBMCs from the stem cell graft donor, collected from the stem cell graft. V gene TRBV18 combines with J gene TRBJ2-1; a weak D match, TRBD1 (6 bases). The origin of this receptor is a human donor who donated a stem cell graft to a child with acute myeloid leukemia. CDR3 loop: CASSPPGQSGEQFF. DNA for the CDR3: TGTGCCAGCTCACCACCGGGACAATCAGGGGAGCAGTTCTTC.